Sequencing of this T cell receptor (beta chain) was carried out in a study of OX40 agonist ivuxolimab in advanced cancers. Findings of the study overall: It was also the case that some nonresponders had low normalized T-cell clonal expansion. CD8+ T cells showed, on average, more clonal expansion than CD4+ cells.

For this clone: The antigen is unknown.

Patients with autoimmune history or systemic immunosuppression were excluded. Assay used: immunoSEQ multiplex PCR; TCRdb lists only in-frame clones, some missing. The table has approximately 77,000 clones, approximately 85% seen once. The receptor was isolated from an adult with an advanced solid tumor such as melanoma, head and neck, liver or kidney cancer. The specimen comprised CD4+ or CD8+ T cells sorted from blood, sampled in a trial of the OX40 agonist ivuxolimab.

CDR3 bases: TGTGCCAGCAGCTTAACGCGACTAGCGGGGGGGCGCAGCGGGGAGCTGTTTTTT. Translation gives CASSLTRLAGGRSGELFF. The V gene is TRBV7-3, the J gene TRBJ2-2; 14 nucleotides line up with TRBD2. The junction had 7 bases not matched to a gene; V was cut back by 0 bases and J by 7 bases. Germline V gene sequence: CDR1 SGHTA, CDR2 FQGTGA. The CDR3 spans 18 residues.